This TCR beta chain was retrieved from a study of blood T cell repertoires in COVID-19. Turning to the study itself: Italy, Spain and the United States were the sources of the convalescent and acute COVID-19 samples. Sources were T cells, B-cell-depleted T cells, or PBMCs; the material itself was cDNA or gDNA.

The CDR3 runs 15 residues. V was trimmed by 6 bases and J by 1 base, leaving 15 bases between them. In germline, CDR1 is SNHLY, CDR2 FYNNEI. Authors' methods: Amplification from reference gene primers served as the basis for estimated nucleated cell counts. The table came from immunoSEQ multiplex PCR; TCRdb's copy has only in-frame clones and leaves some out. That table furnishes V, J and clone size, whereas the DNA furnished D and trimming. The table has around 130,000 clones, 85% seen once; the top ten hold just under 3%. This sequence joins TRBV2 and TRBJ1-1, with TRBD1 as a possible D gene (5 bases). The sequence was collected from a man aged 45-65 years with acute or convalescent COVID-19. The source material was peripheral blood. The CDR3 coding sequence is TGTGCCAGCAGCCTTACCCGACAGCCGAACACTGAAGCTTTCTTT. Protein product: CASSLTRQPNTEAFF.